One sample yielded the 30 T cell receptor beta chains listed below, sequenced in a study of shared clonotypes between healthy human individuals. The naive CD8 subset, CD45RO-negative cells positively selected for CCR7, excluded terminally differentiated effector memory CD45RA+ cells. The table came from immunoSEQ multiplex PCR; TCRdb's copy has only in-frame clones and leaves some out. This sample has about 600,000 clones, with less than 97% found just once. Sequencing was carried out using naive CD8+ T cells sorted from blood. These receptors were obtained from a woman aged 25 to 39 in good health.

This sequence joins TRBV11-2 and TRBJ2-3; no reliable D call. Trimming pared 4 bases from V and 2 bases from J, leaving 7 bases between. Germline loops: CDR1 SGHAT, CDR2 FQNNGV. This CDR3 is built from 13 residues. The chain's CDR3 is CASSSKVTDTQYF. The CDR3, as DNA: TGTGCCAGCAGCTCTAAGGTCACAGATACGCAGTATTTT.

This clone was observed once. This sequence joins TRBV6-9 and TRBJ2-3; 9 nucleotides align to TRBD1. There are 15 residues in the CDR3. The ends lost 9 bases at V and 3 bases at J; junction bases unmatched: 10. Germline V gene lookup returns CDR1 MNHGY and CDR2 SVAAGI. CDR3 residues: CARLSGQGRTDTQYF. The DNA of the CDR3 is TGTGCCAGACTGTCGGGACAGGGTAGGACAGATACGCAGTATTTT.

V and J are TRBV25-1 and TRBJ1-2; unclear D gene. The germline V and J ends were trimmed by 2 bases and 2 bases, with 9 bases remaining between them. Germline CDR1 and CDR2: MGHDK and SYGVNS. The CDR3 loop spans 14 amino acids. The CDR3 DNA is TGTGCCAGCAGTGAACTAGGAAACAACTATGGCTACACCTTC. Protein sequence: CASSELGNNYGYTF.

The chain recombines TRBV2 with TRBJ2-7, with 9 bases matching TRBD2. After removal of 1 base from V and 3 bases from J, the junction contained 4 bases not matched to a gene. CDR1 and CDR2 (germline): SNHLY, FYNNEI. This CDR3 has 15 residues. The CDR3 sequence is CASSEGVAGDYEQYF. The CDR3 DNA reads TGTGCCAGCAGTGAAGGGGTAGCGGGAGACTACGAGCAGTACTTC.

This chain connects TRBV27 to TRBJ2-5; D remains unclear. The J call is in doubt because the DNA end fits TRBJ2-7 better. Per germline, CDR1 MNHEY and CDR2 SMNVEV (reference sequence). The CDR3 sequence is 13 residues long. CDR3 amino acids: CASSLGTRYEQYF. CDR3 in DNA: TGTGCCAGCAGTTTAGGTACTCGCTACGAGCAGTACTTC.

This sequence joins TRBV9 and TRBJ1-4; D is unclear. Germline-derived CDR1 and CDR2 are SGDLS and YYNGEE. Trimming took off 4 bases at V and 3 bases at J, with 13 bases between the two ends. The CDR3 covers 15 residues. CDR3 sequence reads: CASSPEVSANEKLFF. The DNA for the CDR3 is TGTGCCAGCAGCCCCGAGGTCTCGGCTAATGAAAAACTGTTTTTT.

This chain links TRBV7-6 with TRBJ2-5, with 15 bases fitting TRBD2. CDR3 length: 16 amino acids. CDR1 and CDR2 from the germline V gene are SGHVS and FNYEAQ. V lost 5 bases, J lost 8 bases, and 9 bases stayed unmatched. The CDR3, as DNA: TGTGCCAGCAGCAAGGGACTAGCGGGGGGCCGGTCAACCCAGTACTTC. It codes for CASSKGLAGGRSTQYF.

CDR3 in amino acids: CASSLGRIDEQYF. The CDR3, as DNA: TGTGCCAGCAGCTTGGGCAGGATCGACGAGCAGTACTTC. The chain is built from TRBV7-9 and TRBJ2-7; D is undetermined. V was cut by 3 bases and J by 5 bases, with 11 bases left in between. This CDR3 is 13 amino acids long. Germline-derived CDR1 and CDR2 are SEHNR and FQNEAQ (reference sequence). The complete variable domain, with remaining parts taken from reference TRBV7-9 and TRBJ2-7, reads DTGVSQNPRHKITKRGQNVTFRCDPISEHNRLYWYRQTLGQGPEFLTYFQNEAQLEKSRLLSDRFSAERPKGSFSTLEIQRTEQGDSAMYLCASSLGRIDEQYFGPGTRLTVT.

CDR3 coding DNA: TGCGCCAGCAGCCATGCGGGTGCAGGGGGCCACTACAATGAGCAGTTCTTC. This gives the protein CASSHAGAGGHYNEQFF. This chain links TRBV4-1 with TRBJ2-1, with 8 bases that match TRBD1. Trimming took 3 bases from V and 3 from J; bases not matched to a gene: 10. The CDR3 is made up of 17 amino acids. Per germline, CDR1 MGHRA and CDR2 YSYEKL.

A word on this clone: Different DNA sequences within this sample yield the same CDR3. The chain combines TRBV27 with TRBJ2-7; D gene uncertain. V lost 2 bases and J 2 bases, leaving 10 bases between the germline ends. The CDR3 sequence is 14 residues long. The germline gives CDR1 MNHEY, CDR2 SMNVEV (reference sequence). The DNA for the CDR3 is TGTGCCAGCAGTTTAGGATTAGCAGCCTACGAGCAGTACTTC. Protein product: CASSLGLAAYEQYF.

The chain joins TRBV16 to TRBJ2-3; D is perhaps TRBD2 (6 bases). The ends were cut back, 0 bases at V and 5 bases at J, with 12 bases in the middle. The CDR3 sequence is 15 residues long. The germline CDR1 and CDR2 sequences are KGHSY and FQNENV. This CDR3 reads CASSQSGEAGDTQYF. In DNA, the CDR3 is TGTGCCAGCAGCCAATCGGGGGAGGCGGGAGATACGCAGTATTTT.

The chain links TRBV7-9 to TRBJ2-5; unclear D gene. From germline, CDR1 is SEHNR and CDR2 FQNEAQ (reference sequence). The length of the CDR3 is 12 residues. Trimming removed 2 bases from V and 11 bases from J, with 12 bases in between. CDR3 sequence: CASSLIHSEQYF. DNA for the CDR3: TGTGCCAGCAGCTTAATTCACAGTGAGCAGTACTTC.

CDR3 region: CAWSLTRDRGSEYF. The CDR3 DNA sequence: TGTGCCTGGAGTCTTACCCGGGACAGGGGGTCTGAGTACTTC. The genes are TRBV30 and TRBJ2-7; 11 bases align to TRBD1. CDR1 GTSNPN and CDR2 SVGIG come from the germline V gene (reference sequence). This CDR3 has 14 amino acids. With V trimmed by 2 bases and J by 11 bases, 11 bases remained unmatched.

The chain recombines TRBV7-3 with TRBJ2-7; 13 bases match TRBD2. The CDR3 consists of 15 residues. Trimming removed 5 bases from V and 2 bases from J; junction bases left unmatched: 3. CDR1 and CDR2 (germline): SGHTA, FQGTGA. CDR3 amino acids: CASSRGTSGAYEQYF. DNA of the CDR3: TGTGCCAGCAGCCGAGGGACTAGCGGGGCCTACGAGCAGTACTTC.

The CDR3 sequence is CASSLRELSQYEQYF. CDR3 in DNA: TGTGCCAGCAGCCTACGGGAGCTCTCCCAATACGAGCAGTACTTC. V is TRBV13 and J is TRBJ2-7, with D maybe TRBD2 (6 bases). This CDR3 contains 15 residues. The germline gives CDR1 PRHDT, CDR2 FYEKMQ (reference sequence). V was cut by 5 bases and J by 4 bases, with 18 bases left in between.

This clone came up a few times. This chain links TRBV10-1 with TRBJ1-1; TRBD1 agrees at 9 bases. The CDR3 loop spans 13 amino acids. The ends lost 6 bases at V and 7 bases at J; junction bases unmatched: 6. In germline, CDR1 is WNHNN, CDR2 SYGVQD (reference sequence). For the CDR3, the DNA is TGCGCCAGCAGCCCAGGGACAGGGAGTGAAGCTTTCTTT. Its translation is CASSPGTGSEAFF.

The V call is TRBV19, the J call TRBJ1-5, with a possible D match to TRBD1 (6 bases). Germline-derived CDR1 and CDR2 are LNHDA and SQIVND (reference sequence). This CDR3 contains 16 residues. V was clipped by 5 bases and J by 3 bases, with 17 bases between them. CDR3 in amino acids: CASSAGHLYPNQPQHF. The CDR3 DNA sequence: TGTGCCAGTAGTGCGGGACACCTTTACCCCAATCAGCCCCAGCATTTT.

V and J are TRBV9 and TRBJ2-2, with a weak D call TRBD2 (6 bases). This CDR3 has 14 amino acids. In germline, CDR1 is SGDLS, CDR2 YYNGEE. V dropped 3 bases and J dropped 0 bases, with 6 bases sitting between them. For the CDR3, the DNA is TGTGCCAGCAGCGGACTAGCGAACACCGGGGAGCTGTTTTTT. Translating it yields CASSGLANTGELFF.

The gene calls are TRBV28 and TRBJ2-7, with D maybe TRBD1 (6 bases). The CDR3 extends over 15 amino acids. V dropped 1 base and J dropped 0 bases, with 10 bases sitting between them. Germline CDR1 is MDHEN and CDR2 is SYDVKM. The CDR3 region is CASSLSGVTSYEQYF. The CDR3 nucleotides are TGTGCCAGCAGTTTATCAGGGGTAACCTCCTACGAGCAGTACTTC.

V usage is TRBV27 and J usage is TRBJ2-7; 7 bases match TRBD1. Germline CDR1 MNHEY, CDR2 SMNVEV (reference sequence). J lost 6 bases, V lost 5 bases, and 4 bases had no gene match. This CDR3 is built from 12 residues. The CDR3 protein is CASSTAGGEQYF. DNA for the CDR3: TGTGCCAGCAGTACCGCAGGGGGCGAGCAGTACTTC.

The V and J genes are TRBV28 and TRBJ2-5, with D unresolved. The CDR3 is 11 residues long. Germline V lookup: CDR1 MDHEN, CDR2 SYDVKM. Deletions cut 2 bases from V and 6 bases from J, with 4 bases between. CDR3 DNA: TGTGCCAGCAGTTTACGTCAGACCCAGTACTTC. Translated: CASSLRQTQYF.

This clone has just one count. The chain is built from TRBV2 and TRBJ2-7; unclear D gene. V shed 3 bases and J shed 3 bases, with 9 bases lying between them. CDR1 is SNHLY, CDR2 FYNNEI, per germline. The CDR3 totals 13 residues. The CDR3 region is CASSDRQRYEQYF. In DNA form, the CDR3 reads TGTGCCAGCAGTGACCGGCAGCGCTACGAGCAGTACTTC.

This clone has only a few counts. The chain links TRBV7-6 to TRBJ2-2; unclear D gene. V was clipped by 1 base and J by 4 bases, with 7 bases between them. The CDR3 has 14 amino acids. Germline assignment: CDR1 SGHVS and CDR2 FNYEAQ. The CDR3 is CASSLDRSTGELFF. In DNA form, the CDR3 reads TGTGCCAGCAGCTTAGACAGAAGCACCGGGGAGCTGTTTTTT.

The V call is TRBV6-6, the J call TRBJ1-1, with TRBD1 matching over 11 bases. The germline V gene encodes CDR1 MNHNY and CDR2 SVGAGI (reference sequence). Trimming removed 4 bases from V and 4 bases from J; junction bases left unmatched: 2. The CDR3 consists of 14 residues. CDR3 region: CASSWDRGGTEAFF. CDR3 nucleotide sequence: TGTGCCAGCAGTTGGGACAGGGGGGGCACTGAAGCTTTCTTT.

The chain joins TRBV30 to TRBJ1-2, with 9 bases matching TRBD1. The CDR3 sequence is 16 residues long. The ends lost 3 bases at V and 4 bases at J; junction bases unmatched: 12. Germline CDR1 reads GTSNPN; CDR2 reads SVGIG (reference sequence). The CDR3 loop is CAWSQRPGQGTYGYTF. The CDR3 region has the DNA TGTGCCTGGAGCCAAAGACCGGGACAGGGAACCTATGGCTACACCTTC.

V and J are TRBV10-1 and TRBJ1-3; D call uncertain. There are 15 residues in the CDR3. V gave up 8 bases and J gave up 2 bases, with 16 bases separating them. Germline lookup yields CDR1 WNHNN and CDR2 SYGVQD (reference sequence). The CDR3 spells CASPLPSVPGNTIYF. CDR3 DNA sequence: TGCGCCAGCCCCCTCCCCAGTGTTCCTGGAAACACCATATATTTT.

Remarks on this clone: Other DNA sequences of this sample code for an identical CDR3. The chain employs TRBV5-1 and TRBJ2-1; D is ambiguous. From germline, CDR1 is SGHRS and CDR2 YFSETQ. V lost 1 base, J lost 5 bases, and 1 base lay in between. The CDR3 extends over 11 amino acids. CDR3: CASSLNNEQFF. The CDR3 region has the DNA TGCGCCAGCAGCTTGAACAATGAGCAGTTCTTC.

This chain links TRBV2 with TRBJ2-7; D might be TRBD1 (5 bases). This CDR3 is built from 13 residues. The germline CDR1 and CDR2 sequences are SNHLY and FYNNEI. The V gene lost 6 bases and the J gene lost 0 bases, with 9 bases spanning the gap. The CDR3 DNA sequence: TGTGCCAGCAGCGAGACAGTCTCCTACGAGCAGTACTTC. Translation: CASSETVSYEQYF.

The chain carries TRBV2 and TRBJ2-1; TRBD2 matches 9 bases. V lost 1 base and J lost 4; bases outside the gene matches: 5. CDR3 size: 16 residues. CDR1 SNHLY and CDR2 FYNNEI come from the germline V gene. CDR3 sequence: CASSEGLAGMYNEQFF. The CDR3 DNA follows: TGTGCCAGCAGTGAAGGGCTAGCGGGGATGTACAATGAGCAGTTCTTC.

V is TRBV27 and J is TRBJ2-7; 11 positions match TRBD2. Germline V gene sequence: CDR1 MNHEY, CDR2 SMNVEV (reference sequence). V lost 3 bases and J lost 5; bases outside the gene matches: 3. This CDR3 has 14 amino acids. CDR3 DNA sequence: TGTGCCAGCAGTTTTACTAGCGGGAGTAACGAGCAGTACTTC. Protein sequence: CASSFTSGSNEQYF.